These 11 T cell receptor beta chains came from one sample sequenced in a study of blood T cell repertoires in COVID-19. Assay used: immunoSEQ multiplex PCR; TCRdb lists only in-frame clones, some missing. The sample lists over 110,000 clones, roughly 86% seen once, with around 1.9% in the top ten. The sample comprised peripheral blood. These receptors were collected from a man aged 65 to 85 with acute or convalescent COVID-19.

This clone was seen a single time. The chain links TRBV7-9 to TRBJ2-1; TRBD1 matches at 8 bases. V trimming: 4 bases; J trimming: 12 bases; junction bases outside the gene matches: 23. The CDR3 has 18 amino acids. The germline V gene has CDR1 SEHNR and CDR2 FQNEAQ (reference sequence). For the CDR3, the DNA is TGTGCCAGCAGCTCGGCCATTACCGGGACAGGATTGATGGGAGCGCAGTTCTTC. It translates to CASSSAITGTGLMGAQFF.

This CDR3 is CASSYSIQGARETQYF. In nucleotides, the CDR3 is TGTGCCAGCAGTTACTCGATTCAGGGGGCGCGAGAGACCCAGTACTTC. The gene calls are TRBV6-5 and TRBJ2-5; 8 bases map to TRBD1. With 0 bases clipped from V and 4 bases from J, the junction kept 7 bases outside the gene matches. The CDR3 runs to 16 residues. Germline values: CDR1 MNHEY, CDR2 SVGAGI.

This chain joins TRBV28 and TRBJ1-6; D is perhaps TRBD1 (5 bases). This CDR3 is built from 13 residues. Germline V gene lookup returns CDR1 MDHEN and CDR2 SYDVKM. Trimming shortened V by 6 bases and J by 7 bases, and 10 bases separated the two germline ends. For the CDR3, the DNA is TGTGCCAGCAGAGGCAGGACAAATTCACCCCTCCACTTT. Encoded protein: CASRGRTNSPLHF. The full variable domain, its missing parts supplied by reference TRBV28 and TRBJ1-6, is DVKVTQSSRYLVKRTGEKVFLECVQDMDHENMFWYRQDPGLGLRLIYFSYDVKMKEKGDIPEGYSVSREKKERFSLILESASTNQTSMYLCASRGRTNSPLHFGNGTRLTVT.

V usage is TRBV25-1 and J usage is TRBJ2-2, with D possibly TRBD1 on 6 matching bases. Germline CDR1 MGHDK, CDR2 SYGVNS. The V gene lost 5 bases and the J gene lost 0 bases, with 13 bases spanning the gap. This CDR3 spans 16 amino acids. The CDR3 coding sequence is TGTGCCAGCAGTAATCTTGGACAGCCGAACACCGGGGAGCTGTTTTTT. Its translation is CASSNLGQPNTGELFF.

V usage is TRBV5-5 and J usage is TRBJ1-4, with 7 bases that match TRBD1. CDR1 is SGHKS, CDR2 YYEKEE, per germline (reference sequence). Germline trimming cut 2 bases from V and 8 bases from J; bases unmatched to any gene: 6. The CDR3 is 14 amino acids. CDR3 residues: CASSFAGTVEKLFF. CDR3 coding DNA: TGTGCCAGCAGCTTTGCCGGGACAGTCGAAAAACTGTTTTTT.

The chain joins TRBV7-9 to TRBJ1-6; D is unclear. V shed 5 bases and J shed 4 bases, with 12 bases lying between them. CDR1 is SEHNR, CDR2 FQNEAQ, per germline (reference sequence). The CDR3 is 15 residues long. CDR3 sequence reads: CASSRRSGYNSPLHF. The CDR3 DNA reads TGTGCCAGCAGCCGGCGGTCGGGGTATAATTCACCCCTCCACTTT.

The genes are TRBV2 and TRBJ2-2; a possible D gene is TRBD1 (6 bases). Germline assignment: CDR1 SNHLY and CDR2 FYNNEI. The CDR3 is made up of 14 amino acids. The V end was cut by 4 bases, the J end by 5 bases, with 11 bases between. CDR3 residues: CASSGQGITGELFF. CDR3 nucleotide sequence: TGTGCCAGCAGTGGGCAGGGGATAACCGGGGAGCTGTTTTTT.

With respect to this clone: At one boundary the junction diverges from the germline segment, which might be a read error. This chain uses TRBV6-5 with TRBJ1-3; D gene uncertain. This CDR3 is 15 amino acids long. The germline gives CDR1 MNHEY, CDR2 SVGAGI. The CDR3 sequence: CASSPLISSGDTIYF. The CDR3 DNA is TGTGCCAGCAGTCCCCTCATCAGCTCTGGAGACACCATATATTTT.

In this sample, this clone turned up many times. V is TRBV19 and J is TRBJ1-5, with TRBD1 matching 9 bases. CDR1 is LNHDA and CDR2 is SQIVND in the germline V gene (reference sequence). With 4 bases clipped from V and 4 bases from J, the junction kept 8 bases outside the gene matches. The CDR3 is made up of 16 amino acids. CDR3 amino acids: CASSTAGTGYNQPQHF. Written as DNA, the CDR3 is TGTGCCAGTAGTACCGCCGGGACAGGGTATAATCAGCCCCAGCATTTT.

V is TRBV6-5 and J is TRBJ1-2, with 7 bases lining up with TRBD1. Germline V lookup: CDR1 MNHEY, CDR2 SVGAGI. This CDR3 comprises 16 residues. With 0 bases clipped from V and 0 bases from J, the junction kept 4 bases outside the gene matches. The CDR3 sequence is CASSYSRGQANYGYTF. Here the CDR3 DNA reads TGTGCCAGCAGTTACTCGAGGGGGCAGGCTAACTATGGCTACACCTTC.

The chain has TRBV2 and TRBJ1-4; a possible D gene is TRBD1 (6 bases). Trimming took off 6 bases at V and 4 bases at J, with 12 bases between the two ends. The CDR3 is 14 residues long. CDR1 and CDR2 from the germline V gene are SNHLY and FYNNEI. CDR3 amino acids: CASSTGWDNEKLFF. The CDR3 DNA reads TGTGCCAGCAGCACAGGGTGGGATAATGAAAAACTGTTTTTT.